This section outlines one T cell receptor beta chain sequence together with its context. What this receptor recognizes is not known. Per-nucleotide qualities are absent, and no much larger clonotype sits a single base away. The data originate from a study of T cells in Graves' hyperthyroidism and ophthalmopathy (dated by TCRdb to about 2019). About the study as a whole: Peripheral blood was sampled at the time of initial diagnosis, prior to any treatment. TCR V-J signatures able to tell the groups apart were searched for in a discovery cohort of 90 to 100 patients, of whom more than 40 had Graves' ophthalmopathy and roughly 57 had stable Graves' hyperthyroidism. An independent validation cohort of 18 to 20 hyperthyroidism patients and 17 patients who later progressed to ophthalmopathy tested prospective prediction of ophthalmopathy. The roughly 94 discovery patients were randomly divided into training and test sets at a 7:3 ratio. In more than 5 Graves' hyperthyroidism patients, the study also compared T-cell repertoires from thyroid tissue with T-cell repertoires from blood. After sampling, hyperthyroidism patients received methimazole starting at 30 mg daily, and ophthalmopathy patients received high-dose intravenous methylprednisolone. The paper describes TCR Vbeta CDR3 sequencing of around 130 peripheral blood samples, made up of some 40 ophthalmopathy patients, over 70 hyperthyroidism patients and about 17 progressor patients. Results the study describes overall, beyond this receptor: Most expanded thyroid clonotypes (frequency above 0.001) were also detected in blood, a finding suggesting that blood repertoires may reflect thyroid immune responses. No statistical method was used to fix the sample size in advance, and group allocation was not hidden from the investigators. In validation, the model predicted progression to ophthalmopathy with 55% to 71% sensitivity and around 72% specificity, a median of 6.5 months before onset. A model built on a 13 V-J signature distinguished ophthalmopathy from stable hyperthyroidism, reaching 87.88% sensitivity and about 81% specificity in cross-validation and 80%/75% in testing.

The germline V gene sets CDR1 to MDHEN and CDR2 to SYDVKM. The V end loses 5 bases and the J end loses 0 bases, and a stretch of 19 bases separates them. The cysteine opens and the phenylalanine closes a CDR3 of 17 amino acids. CDR3 DNA only is kept here, 51 bases in frame from base 1. Ophthalmopathy patients had moderately to severely active disease, Clinical Activity Score of at least 3, NOSPECS grade of at least 4, and duration under 3 months. Exclusion was applied to patients with uncontrolled infections, other autoimmune diseases, pregnancy or lactation. Diagnoses relied on clinical symptoms, serum thyroxine and TRAb, thyroid ultrasound and orbital computed tomography. PBMCs were isolated from more than 8 ml of fresh peripheral blood by Ficoll-Paque density gradient centrifugation. Total RNA was extracted using Trizol reagent, and RNA quality was assessed on an Agilent 2100 Bioanalyzer. The TCR beta CDR3 regions were amplified from the RNA transcripts. The first round of RT-PCR for the TCR CDR3 was performed with the HTBI primer set and the Qiagen OneStep RT-PCR kit. Libraries were constructed in a second round of multiplex PCR, after which size selection and purification were performed. Paired-end sequencing of the libraries was performed with 100 bp reads on an Illumina HiSeq2000. The study's own analysis went as follows. Raw data were processed with SOAPnuke, discarding reads with adapters, uncalled bases, mean Phred below 15, or no exact constant-primer or identifier match. COPE v1.2.5 was used to merge high-quality paired reads, and clonotypes were defined as unique nucleotide sequences. Clonotypes were aligned to IMGT TRBV, TRBD and TRBJ reference segments using MiTCR v1.1. The analysis included only V-J combinations with a frequency above 0.0001, which together covered 98% to 99.2% of the repertoires. The TCS score was defined as the ratio of F50 (clonal expansion) to E x V (chaos), calculated using BLOSUM62-based TCRdist between CDR3 peptides within each V-J. Welch's t-statistics and random forest reduced just over 500 V-J features to 10 to 15, which were used in a naive Bayes classifier (R e1071). TCRdb ran its own pipeline on the public reads, namely fastp trimming at Q25 and MiXCR clone calling, and kept in-frame beta chains. Entries that share a CDR3 protein sequence are merged under the most common genes and DNA. TCRdb, rather than the study authors, made the V and J calls. The table for this sample lists 450,000 to 550,000 distinct CDR3 sequences; roughly 25% of them were counted only once. The ten largest clones take up approximately 10% of the sample.

Sequenced input: blood. This TCR was recovered from a woman between 25 and 40 years old with Graves' ophthalmopathy. In this chain, TRBV28 is recombined with TRBJ1-1; matching of 6 bases hints at TRBD1 as the D gene. This receptor has the CDR3 CASSRTGTLNMNTEAFF. The DNA sequence follows: TGTGCCAGCAGTCGAACCGGGACACTCAACATGAACACTGAAGCTTTCTTT.